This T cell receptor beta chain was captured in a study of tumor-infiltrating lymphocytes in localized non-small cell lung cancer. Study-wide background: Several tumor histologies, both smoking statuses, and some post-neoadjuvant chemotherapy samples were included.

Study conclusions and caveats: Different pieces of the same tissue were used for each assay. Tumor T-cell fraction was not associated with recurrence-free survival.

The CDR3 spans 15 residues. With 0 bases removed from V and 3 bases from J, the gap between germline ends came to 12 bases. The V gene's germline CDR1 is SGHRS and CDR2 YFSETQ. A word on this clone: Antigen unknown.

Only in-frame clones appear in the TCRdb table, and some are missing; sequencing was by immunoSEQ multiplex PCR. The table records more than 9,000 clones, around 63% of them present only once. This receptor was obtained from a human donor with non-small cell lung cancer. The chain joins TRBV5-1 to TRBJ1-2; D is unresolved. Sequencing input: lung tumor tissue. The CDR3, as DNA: TGCGCCAGCAGCTTGGAAGGAAACAGCTACTATGGCTACACCTTC. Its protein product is CASSLEGNSYYGYTF.